The clone carrying this T cell receptor beta chain has a handful of counts. Antigen specificity is unknown. In germline, CDR1 is MGHRA, CDR2 YSYEKL. This CDR3 region has 15 residues. V was pared by 3 bases and J by 8 bases, with 8 bases of the junction left unmatched. These data belong to a study of identical twins. Study observations and caveats: Models came in too low on out-of-frame TCR alpha sharing in monozygotic twins.

A universal primer site was added by template switching, and unique molecular identifiers were carried by the cDNA. Using its own MiXCR run on the 5' RACE reads, TCRdb lists one record per CDR3 protein. The sample lists under 350,000 distinct CDR3 sequences; 9.5% were seen once. The same sample was also used in a study of yellow fever vaccine responses in identical twins.

The rearrangement uses TRBV4-1 and TRBJ2-1; 9 bases align to TRBD1. Sequencing used CD8+ T cells sorted from blood. This receptor was identified in a woman aged 18-29 years in good health. CDR3 protein: CASSHQSDRGDEQFF. CDR3 bases: TGCGCCAGCAGCCACCAGTCGGACAGGGGCGATGAGCAGTTCTTC.